These T cell receptor beta chains were read from a single sample in a study of response to subunit inactivated influenza vaccine. One entry per CDR3 protein results from TCRdb running MiXCR on the RT-PCR reads. The repertoire holds around 710,000 distinct CDR3 sequences, with over 11% as singletons. Material: PBMCs from blood, obtained 14 to 15 days before vaccination. The receptors here all came from a man in his fifties or sixties who received an inactivated influenza vaccine. Each CDR3 is given with its conserved first and last residue. The D gene is left open where the match is weak. Expanded clones get a size class; other rows say once, few or many, or leave the size out.

V gene	J gene	clone size	D gene	CDR3 protein	CDR3 DNA
TRBV6-5	TRBJ2-1	few	-	CASHPSAPRGDEQFF	TGTGCCAGCCACCCTAGCGCTCCCCGGGGCGATGAGCAGTTCTTC
TRBV2	TRBJ2-3	-	-	CASKGGHAADTQYF	TGTGCCAGCAAGGGGGGCCACGCTGCAGATACGCAGTATTTT
TRBV7-2	TRBJ2-1	many	-	CASSLAGDNEQFF	TGTGCCAGCAGCTTAGCGGGGGACAATGAGCAGTTCTTC
TRBV20-1	TRBJ2-2	-	TRBD1	CSAPQGAGELFF	TGCAGTGCGCCACAGGGGGCCGGGGAGCTGTTTTTT
TRBV5-6	TRBJ2-5	-	TRBD1	CASSFRTGGRETQYF	TGTGCCAGCAGCTTCAGGACAGGGGGCCGAGAGACCCAGTACTTC
TRBV6-2/TRBV6-3	TRBJ1-1	-	-	CASRDNTEAFF	TGTGCCAGCAGAGACAACACTGAAGCTTTCTTT
TRBV5-6	TRBJ2-7	many	TRBD1	CASSRAGTGFYEQYF	TGTGCCAGCAGCCGGGCCGGGACAGGGTTCTACGAGCAGTACTTC
TRBV6-1	TRBJ2-1	-	-	CASSLPQSPDEQFF	TGTGCCAGCAGTCTCCCTCAAAGCCCCGATGAGCAGTTCTTC
TRBV9	TRBJ2-5	-	TRBD2	CASSPGLAGGPGETQYF	TGTGCCAGCAGCCCGGGACTAGCGGGAGGCCCGGGAGAGACCCAGTACTTC
TRBV2	TRBJ2-5	-	TRBD2	CASIPKASGGETQYF	TGTGCCAGCATTCCAAAGGCTAGCGGAGGGGAGACCCAGTACTTC
TRBV5-1	TRBJ2-1	-	-	CASSFHDTGFSYNEQFF	TGCGCCAGCAGTTTTCACGATACAGGCTTCTCCTACAATGAGCAGTTCTTC
TRBV5-1	TRBJ1-1	-	-	CASSRRTAVNTEAFF	TGCGCCAGCAGCAGAAGGACAGCGGTGAACACTGAAGCTTTCTTT
TRBV18	TRBJ2-3	-	-	CASSPTRSTDTQYF	TGTGCCAGCTCACCTACACGTAGCACAGATACGCAGTATTTT
TRBV20-1	TRBJ2-3	few	TRBD2	CSAGGTAPDTQYF	TGCAGTGCGGGAGGGACCGCGCCAGATACGCAGTATTTT
TRBV10-3	TRBJ2-3	few	TRBD2	CAISDSRASGGSDTQYF	TGTGCCATCAGTGATTCCAGAGCTAGCGGGGGATCAGATACGCAGTATTTT
TRBV9	TRBJ2-1	-	-	CASSGGSPYNEQFF	TGTGCCAGCAGCGGGGGGTCCCCCTACAATGAGCAGTTCTTC
TRBV5-6	TRBJ1-4	many	-	CASSLGPTATNEKLFF	TGTGCCAGCAGCTTGGGGCCGACGGCAACTAATGAAAAACTGTTTTTT
TRBV7-9	TRBJ2-5	-	-	CASSLGGLKQETQYF	TGTGCCAGCAGCTTAGGGGGACTGAAACAAGAGACCCAGTACTTC
TRBV15	TRBJ2-7	few	-	CATSRESIRNEQYF	TGTGCCACCAGCAGAGAGTCAATCAGGAACGAGCAGTACTTC
TRBV10-3	TRBJ2-5	-	-	CDISERQETQYF	TGTGACATCAGTGAGAGACAAGAGACCCAGTACTTC
TRBV12-3/TRBV12-4	TRBJ2-2	-	TRBD2	CASSSGEGGTGELFF	TGTGCCAGCAGTAGTGGGGAGGGAGGCACCGGGGAGCTGTTTTTT
TRBV2	TRBJ2-2	-	-	CASSQSQTGTGELFF	TGTGCCAGCAGCCAGTCGCAAACAGGGACCGGGGAGCTGTTTTTT
TRBV19	TRBJ1-1	-	TRBD1	CASSNPGQGDAEAFF	TGTGCCAGTAGTAATCCTGGACAGGGCGACGCTGAAGCTTTCTTT
TRBV20-1	TRBJ2-3	few	TRBD2	CSASVSGRLSTDTQYF	TGCAGTGCTAGTGTTAGCGGGAGGCTTAGCACAGATACGCAGTATTTT
TRBV11-2	TRBJ2-2	few	TRBD1	CASSLGLRDREKNTGELFF	TGTGCCAGCAGCTTAGGGTTGCGGGACAGGGAAAAAAACACCGGGGAGCTGTTTTTT
TRBV20-1	TRBJ2-7	-	TRBD2	CSASGGLAVSYEQYF	TGCAGTGCTAGTGGGGGACTAGCGGTCTCCTACGAGCAGTACTTC
TRBV5-1	TRBJ2-3	-	-	CASSLDWTVTDTQYF	TGCGCCAGCAGCTTGGATTGGACAGTAACAGATACGCAGTATTTT
TRBV4-3	TRBJ2-3	many	-	CASSPRSSTDTQYF	TGCGCCAGCAGCCCACGATCATCCACAGATACGCAGTATTTT
TRBV4-3	TRBJ1-3	-	-	CASSQTQGSGNTIYF	TGCGCCAGCAGCCAGACACAGGGCTCTGGAAACACCATATATTTT
TRBV7-9	TRBJ2-7	few	TRBD2	CASSLGLAGEDEQYF	TGTGCCAGCAGCTTGGGTTTGGCGGGAGAAGACGAGCAGTACTTC
TRBV4-3	TRBJ2-5	-	TRBD1	CASSQDLTGKETQYF	TGCGCCAGCAGCCAAGATCTGACAGGGAAAGAGACCCAGTACTTC
TRBV28	TRBJ2-7	few	TRBD2	CASLPSGRPHEQYF	TGTGCCAGCCTTCCTAGCGGGAGGCCCCACGAGCAGTACTTC
TRBV4-2	TRBJ2-2	-	TRBD1	CASSQTGVADTGELFF	TGTGCCAGCAGCCAGACAGGGGTGGCGGACACCGGGGAGCTGTTTTTT
TRBV3-1	TRBJ2-3	few	-	CASSQVIRTSTDTQYF	TGTGCCAGCAGCCAAGTTATTAGGACTTCCACAGATACGCAGTATTTT
TRBV12-3/TRBV12-4	TRBJ1-4	few	-	CASSLGRPGLILAMGNEKLFF	TGTGCCAGCAGTTTAGGCCGTCCAGGGTTGATTTTGGCGATGGGGAATGAAAAACTGTTTTTT
TRBV11-1	TRBJ2-2	many	TRBD2	CASSSGLAGIPYTGELFF	TGTGCCAGCAGCTCGGGACTAGCGGGCATCCCCTACACCGGGGAGCTGTTTTTT
TRBV28	TRBJ2-1	few	TRBD2	CASSFQTSGISNEQFF	TGTGCCAGCAGTTTCCAGACTAGCGGGATCAGCAATGAGCAGTTCTTC
TRBV6-2/TRBV6-3	TRBJ2-3	few	-	CASKEAGRSVDTQYF	TGTGCCAGCAAGGAGGCAGGGCGAAGTGTAGATACGCAGTATTTT
TRBV7-9	TRBJ1-5	few	-	CASSSDPGTQASQPQHF	TGTGCCAGCAGCTCGGATCCGGGCACCCAAGCCTCTCAGCCCCAGCATTTT
TRBV20-1	TRBJ1-1	few	TRBD1	CSALPLQGAVNTEAFF	TGCAGTGCCTTACCCCTACAGGGGGCAGTTAACACTGAAGCTTTCTTT